These 27 T cell receptor beta chains were sequenced from one sample in a study of CD8+ T cells in alopecia areata. Reverse transcription of extracted RNA yielded cDNA, which provided the sequencing template. Using immunoSEQ multiplex PCR, the repertoire was profiled, and TCRdb retains in-frame clones only, with some absent. Here the sample spans approximately 180,000 clones, 50% to 75% being singletons. The sequences come from CD4+ T cells sorted from blood, collected at week 0. The receptors were sampled from a human donor with alopecia areata.

This chain links TRBV7-2 with TRBJ2-3; TRBD2 matches at 7 bases. The germline V gene has CDR1 SGHTA and CDR2 FQGNSA. V gave up 0 bases and J gave up 5 bases; unmatched junction bases: 5. The CDR3 has 15 residues. CDR3 sequence (DNA): TGTGCCAGCAGCTTAGCGCGGGGGAGGATAGATACGCAGTATTTT. The encoded protein is CASSLARGRIDTQYF.

This sequence joins TRBV30 and TRBJ2-7; D unclear. Germline-derived CDR1 and CDR2 are GTSNPN and SVGIG (reference sequence). This CDR3 region has 11 residues. V was trimmed by 2 bases and J by 2 bases, leaving 4 bases between them. CDR3 DNA sequence: TGTGCCTGGAGTAGGGCCTACGAGCAGTACTTC. Amino acids: CAWSRAYEQYF.

The V call is TRBV5-1, the J call TRBJ1-1, with D hard to call. V lost 4 bases, J lost 3 bases, and 10 bases lay in between. Germline values: CDR1 SGHRS, CDR2 YFSETQ. The CDR3 totals 13 residues. This CDR3 is CASSLGPDTEAFF. The CDR3 DNA is TGCGCCAGCAGCCTAGGCCCCGACACTGAAGCTTTCTTT.

The chain joins TRBV11-2 to TRBJ2-3; no definite D call. V was cut by 3 bases and J by 2 bases, with 9 bases left in between. CDR1 is SGHAT, CDR2 FQNNGV, per germline. The CDR3 has 14 residues. CDR3 amino acids: CASSFNDPTDTQYF. The CDR3 region has the DNA TGTGCCAGCAGCTTCAATGATCCCACAGATACGCAGTATTTT.

The sample holds a few counts of this clone. The chain couples TRBV6-6 to TRBJ1-2; D ambiguous. CDR1 is MNHNY and CDR2 is SVGAGI in the germline V gene (reference sequence). The CDR3 contains 13 residues. The V gene lost 2 bases and the J gene lost 13 bases, with 17 bases spanning the gap. In DNA, the CDR3 is TGTGCCAGCAGTTACACCGGACGGACGATCGCCACCTTC. Amino acids: CASSYTGRTIATF.

The chain employs TRBV5-1 and TRBJ1-1, with a tentative D call TRBD1 (6 bases). Trimming cost V 1 base and J 4 bases, with 8 bases left between them. Germline CDR1 and CDR2: SGHRS and YFSETQ. The CDR3 runs to 13 residues. Here the CDR3 reads CASSLKGGTEAFF. The DNA of the CDR3 is TGCGCCAGCAGCTTGAAGGGGGGCACTGAAGCTTTCTTT.

The V and J genes are TRBV27 and TRBJ1-5; possible D gene TRBD1, 5 bases. The length of the CDR3 is 14 residues. The V end was cut by 5 bases, the J end by 6 bases, with 14 bases between. CDR1 is MNHEY, CDR2 SMNVEV, per germline (reference sequence). The CDR3 loop reads CASSNTWDGQPQHF. CDR3 nucleotide sequence: TGTGCCAGCAGTAACACCTGGGACGGTCAGCCCCAGCATTTT.

In this sample, this clone turned up a few times. The chain is built from TRBV28 and TRBJ2-7; tentative D call: TRBD1 (6 bases). The CDR3 length is 14 residues. Trimming left V 8 bases short and J 4 bases short, with 18 bases between. Germline CDR1 is MDHEN and CDR2 is SYDVKM. The CDR3 DNA reads TGTGCCAGCGGTACAACAGGGCTGGCTTACGAGCAGTACTTC. Encoded protein: CASGTTGLAYEQYF.

There are a few counts of this clone. V and J are TRBV18 and TRBJ1-5; D call uncertain. The germline V and J ends were trimmed by 3 bases and 7 bases, with 13 bases remaining between them. CDR1 KGHSH and CDR2 LQKENI come from the germline V gene. The CDR3 loop spans 14 amino acids. DNA for the CDR3: TGTGCCAGCTCACCGCAAGCGGGAGGCCAGCCCCAGCATTTT. This encodes CASSPQAGGQPQHF.

The CDR3 sequence is CASRTGDQPQHF. As DNA, the CDR3 is TGTGCCAGTAGAACAGGGGATCAGCCCCAGCATTTT. The chain couples TRBV19 to TRBJ1-5, with TRBD1 matching over 7 bases. The trim removed 6 bases at V and 5 bases at J, leaving 1 base unmatched. Germline lookup yields CDR1 LNHDA and CDR2 SQIVND (reference sequence). This CDR3 has 12 residues.

CDR3 loop: CSVSPGQGISFSYEQYF. The DNA of the CDR3 is TGCAGCGTTTCACCGGGACAGGGGATCTCTTTCTCCTACGAGCAGTACTTC. The genes are TRBV29-1 and TRBJ2-7, with 10 bases lining up with TRBD1. Germline CDR1 SQVTM, CDR2 ANQGSEA. CDR3 length equals 17 residues. The junction had 13 bases not matched to a gene; V was cut back by 5 bases and J by 0 bases.

About this clone: Other DNA sequences of this sample code for an identical CDR3. This chain uses TRBV30 with TRBJ2-5, with 9 bases identical to TRBD1. Germline V gives CDR1 GTSNPN, CDR2 SVGIG (reference sequence). This CDR3 has 16 amino acids. V shed 0 bases, J shed 1 base, and the junction held 6 bases outside the gene matches. Here the CDR3 DNA reads TGTGCCTGGAGTGTAGGAACAGGGGGCTCCCAAGAGACCCAGTACTTC. Protein: CAWSVGTGGSQETQYF.

The CDR3 here is CASSPSPGARVFEKLFF. DNA of the CDR3: TGTGCCAGCAGTCCAAGCCCGGGGGCCAGGGTTTTCGAAAAACTGTTTTTT. The chain recombines TRBV7-6 with TRBJ1-4; possibly TRBD1 for D (6 bases). V was clipped by 6 bases and J by 8 bases, with 25 bases between them. CDR3 size: 17 residues. Germline V CDR1 and CDR2: SGHVS, FNYEAQ. Complete variable domain (other parts from reference TRBV7-6 and TRBJ1-4): GAGVSQSPRYKVTKRGQDVALRCDPISGHVSLYWYRQALGQGPEFLTYFNYEAQQDKSGLPNDRFSAERPEGSISTLTIQRTEQRDSAMYRCASSPSPGARVFEKLFFGSGTQLSVL.

This clone was counted a few times. The chain recombines TRBV27 with TRBJ2-2; D not resolved. Germline CDR1 MNHEY, CDR2 SMNVEV (reference sequence). The CDR3 sequence is 14 residues long. V lost 3 bases and J lost 4, with 9 bases in between. This chain's CDR3 is CASSFLSRTGELFF. CDR3 DNA sequence: TGTGCCAGCAGTTTTCTCTCTCGCACCGGGGAGCTGTTTTTT.

The J gene is TRBJ1-5, the V gene TRBV29-1; D gene unclear. CDR1 is SQVTM and CDR2 is ANQGSEA in the germline V gene. This CDR3 has 12 amino acids. Trimming removed 1 base from V and 7 bases from J, with 8 bases in between. CDR3 DNA: TGCAGCGTTGAAGTTCTCCCGCAGCCCCAGCATTTT. Protein product: CSVEVLPQPQHF.

V and J are TRBV6-1 and TRBJ1-5, with TRBD1 as a possible D gene (5 bases). The CDR3 runs to 14 residues. V was cut by 1 base and J by 4 bases, with 8 bases left in between. Germline assignment: CDR1 MNHNS and CDR2 SASEGT. For the CDR3, the DNA is TGTGCCAGCAGTGAAGGTGCAGGGAATCAGCCCCAGCATTTT. As protein: CASSEGAGNQPQHF.

This CDR3 reads CASRDYSYNEQFF. CDR3 coding DNA: TGTGCCAGCAGGGACTACTCCTACAATGAGCAGTTCTTC. The chain uses TRBV2 and TRBJ2-1; weak D call: TRBD2 (6 bases). Germline assignment: CDR1 SNHLY and CDR2 FYNNEI. V lost 6 bases, J lost 0 bases, and 6 bases lay in between. The CDR3 loop spans 13 amino acids. The whole variable domain, remainder taken from reference TRBV2 and TRBJ2-1, is EPEVTQTPSHQVTQMGQEVILRCVPISNHLYFYWYRQILGQKVEFLVSFYNNEISEKSEIFDDQFSVERPDGSNFTLKIRSTKLEDSAMYFCASRDYSYNEQFFGPGTRLTVL.

The chain employs TRBV10-3 and TRBJ1-2; 7 positions agree with TRBD1. V gave up 6 bases and J gave up 4 bases; unmatched junction bases: 11. The CDR3 is 15 amino acids. In germline, CDR1 is ENHRY, CDR2 SYGVKD. DNA of the CDR3: TGTGCCATCAGACCTTGGGACAGAGAATCCTATGGCTACACCTTC. Protein: CAIRPWDRESYGYTF.

The gene calls are TRBV15 and TRBJ1-1; D ambiguous. There are 13 residues in the CDR3. Germline CDR1 reads LNHNV; CDR2 reads YYDKDF (reference sequence). Trimming took off 1 base at V and 4 bases at J, with 7 bases between the two ends. CDR3 coding DNA: TGTGCCACCAGCAGAGGGCCGGGCACTGAAGCTTTCTTT. Translated: CATSRGPGTEAFF.

V is TRBV30 and J is TRBJ2-1; D remains unclear. This CDR3 has 18 amino acids. V gave up 0 bases and J gave up 6 bases, with 24 bases separating them. The V gene's germline CDR1 is GTSNPN and CDR2 SVGIG (reference sequence). The DNA for the CDR3 is TGTGCCTGGAGTGTACATAGTCAAGGAGATATCCGCCTCAATGAGCAGTTCTTC. It specifies CAWSVHSQGDIRLNEQFF.

The V and J genes are TRBV6-1 and TRBJ2-7, with 10 bases that match TRBD1. The CDR3 length is 15 residues. Trimming removed 6 bases from V and 0 bases from J; junction bases left unmatched: 5. CDR1 and CDR2 (germline): MNHNS, SASEGT. The CDR3 DNA is TGTGCCAGCAGCCTGGGACAGGGGTCCTCCTACGAGCAGTACTTC. Protein product: CASSLGQGSSYEQYF.

The count of this clone is one. The chain joins TRBV5-1 to TRBJ2-5; D not certain. Trimming removed 2 bases from V and 3 bases from J, with 11 bases in between. CDR1 is SGHRS, CDR2 YFSETQ, per germline. The CDR3 has 14 residues. The CDR3 region is CASSLGRQEETQYF. CDR3 in DNA: TGCGCCAGCAGCTTAGGGCGGCAGGAAGAGACCCAGTACTTC.

As concerns this clone: This sample also contains other DNA sequences that code for the same CDR3. This chain joins TRBV29-1 and TRBJ1-1, with D possibly being TRBD1 (5 bases). The CDR3 extends over 13 amino acids. Deletions cut 1 base from V and 0 bases from J, with 6 bases between. Per the germline V gene, CDR1 is SQVTM and CDR2 is ANQGSEA. DNA for the CDR3: TGCAGCGTTGAAGGACAGATGAACACTGAAGCTTTCTTT. As protein: CSVEGQMNTEAFF.

The J gene is TRBJ2-1, the V gene TRBV4-1, with 11 bases identical to TRBD2. This CDR3 comprises 16 residues. J was trimmed by 15 bases and V by 0 bases; bases with no gene match: 13. Germline CDR1 and CDR2: MGHRA and YSYEKL. As DNA, the CDR3 is TGCGCCAGCAGCCAAGAAACGGTTAGCGGGGGGGCCATGGCGTTCTTC. It specifies CASSQETVSGGAMAFF.

The gene calls are TRBV27 and TRBJ2-5, with D perhaps matching TRBD1 or TRBD2 (7 bases each). Trimming pared 3 bases from V and 2 bases from J, leaving 13 bases between. Germline V gene sequence: CDR1 MNHEY, CDR2 SMNVEV (reference sequence). The CDR3 is made up of 15 amino acids. The CDR3, as DNA: TGTGCCAGCAGTTTCTCAGGGGGGGGGCAAGAGACCCAGTACTTC. Its translation is CASSFSGGGQETQYF.

The chain joins TRBV2 to TRBJ2-5; TRBD1 matches at 10 bases. The CDR3 has 14 residues. Germline trimming cut 6 bases from V and 5 bases from J; bases unmatched to any gene: 6. Germline CDR1 is SNHLY and CDR2 is FYNNEI. The CDR3 sequence is CASRKGTGEETQYF. CDR3 bases: TGTGCCAGCAGAAAAGGGACAGGGGAGGAGACCCAGTACTTC.

V is TRBV29-1 and J is TRBJ2-7; D might be TRBD1 or TRBD2, each matching 5 bases. This CDR3 contains 12 residues. CDR1 is SQVTM, CDR2 ANQGSEA, per germline. With 5 bases removed from V and 5 bases from J, the gap between germline ends came to 13 bases. The CDR3 sequence: CSVSPGPHEQYF. Written as DNA, the CDR3 is TGCAGCGTTTCCCCGGGACCCCACGAGCAGTACTTC.